One and the same sample provided the 7 T cell receptor beta chains below, sequenced in a study of cytomegalovirus exposure and HLA in healthy donors. The PCR employed 60 Vbeta primers together with 13 Jbeta primers. Sequenced by immunoSEQ multiplex PCR; TCRdb stores in-frame clones only, minus some. The repertoire holds roughly 100,000 clones, with 82% as singletons. Sequenced input: PBMCs. The source is a man aged 50 to 60 in good health and CMV-seronegative.

This clone has only one observation. The V and J genes are TRBV18 and TRBJ2-3; no reliable D call. V was pared by 0 bases and J by 1 base, with 8 bases between. Germline CDR1 is KGHSH and CDR2 is LQKENI. This CDR3 has 15 amino acids. Here the CDR3 DNA reads TGTGCCAGCTCACCACCATCACGGGGCACAGATACGCAGTATTTT. Residues: CASSPPSRGTDTQYF. The complete variable domain, with remaining parts taken from reference TRBV18 and TRBJ2-3, reads NAGVMQNPRHLVRRRGQEARLRCSPMKGHSHVYWYRQLPEEGLKFMVYLQKENIIDESGMPKERFSAEFPKEGPSILRIQQVVRGDSAAYFCASSPPSRGTDTQYFGPGTRLTVL.

This clone has more than one count but fewer than ten. The chain combines TRBV5-1 with TRBJ1-1; D unresolved. Germline V lookup: CDR1 SGHRS, CDR2 YFSETQ. This CDR3 has 13 residues. V lost 5 bases, J lost 0 bases, and 8 bases lay in between. The CDR3 nucleotides are TGCGCCAGCAGGCCTACGGTGAACACTGAAGCTTTCTTT. Encoded protein: CASRPTVNTEAFF.

This clone was counted once. The chain employs TRBV6-5 and TRBJ1-3; D uncertain. The germline V gene has CDR1 MNHEY and CDR2 SVGAGI. V was clipped by 2 bases and J by 4 bases, with 12 bases between them. The CDR3 extends over 15 amino acids. The CDR3 region is CASSYLRERGNTIYF. In nucleotides, the CDR3 is TGTGCCAGCAGTTACCTCCGGGAACGAGGAAACACCATATATTTT.

A note on this clone: Other DNA variants within this sample encode the same CDR3. This chain joins TRBV5-8 and TRBJ2-7; D may be TRBD1 (5 bases). The ends were cut back, 6 bases at V and 2 bases at J, with 12 bases in the middle. CDR1 is SGHTS and CDR2 is YDEGEE in the germline V gene. The CDR3 runs 13 residues. The CDR3 region has the DNA TGTGCCAGCAACCAACAGGCGACCTACGAGCAGTACTTC. Its protein product is CASNQQATYEQYF.

The chain recombines TRBV29-1 with TRBJ2-5; no clear D gene. Germline V gives CDR1 SQVTM, CDR2 ANQGSEA. Trimming took off 4 bases at V and 2 bases at J, with 5 bases between the two ends. CDR3 length equals 11 residues. The CDR3 protein is CSVVIQETQYF. CDR3 coding DNA: TGCAGCGTTGTCATTCAAGAGACCCAGTACTTC.

V is TRBV5-1 and J is TRBJ1-1; no clear D gene. The CDR3 runs to 13 residues. V shed 0 bases and J shed 2 bases, with 5 bases lying between them. CDR1 SGHRS and CDR2 YFSETQ come from the germline V gene. The CDR3 DNA follows: TGCGCCAGCAGCTTGGGCTATAACACTGAAGCTTTCTTT. Translating gives CASSLGYNTEAFF.

This clone occurred a few times. The CDR3 DNA reads as TGTGCCAGCAGTGAAACAGGGGGTCTATCGAACACTGAAGCTTTCTTT. This translates into CASSETGGLSNTEAFF. V gene TRBV2 combines with J gene TRBJ1-1; the match to TRBD1 covers 8 bases. CDR3 length equals 16 residues. Germline lookup yields CDR1 SNHLY and CDR2 FYNNEI. Germline trimming cut 2 bases from V and 1 base from J; bases unmatched to any gene: 6. Looking up the rest from reference TRBV2 and TRBJ1-1 gives the full variable domain: EPEVTQTPSHQVTQMGQEVILRCVPISNHLYFYWYRQILGQKVEFLVSFYNNEISEKSEIFDDQFSVERPDGSNFTLKIRSTKLEDSAMYFCASSETGGLSNTEAFFGQGTRLTVV.